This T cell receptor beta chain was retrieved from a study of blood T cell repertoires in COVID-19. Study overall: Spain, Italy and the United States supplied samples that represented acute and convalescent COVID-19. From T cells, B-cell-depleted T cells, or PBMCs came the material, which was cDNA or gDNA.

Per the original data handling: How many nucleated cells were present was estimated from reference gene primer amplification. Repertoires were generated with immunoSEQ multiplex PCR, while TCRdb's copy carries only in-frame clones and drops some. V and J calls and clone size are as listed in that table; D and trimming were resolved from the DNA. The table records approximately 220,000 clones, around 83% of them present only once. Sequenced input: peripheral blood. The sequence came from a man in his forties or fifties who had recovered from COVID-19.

The CDR3: CASRGADTQYF. The CDR3 DNA sequence: TGTGCCAGCAGAGGGGCAGATACGCAGTATTTT. The chain carries TRBV3-1 (or the pseudogene TRBV3-2) and TRBJ2-3, with a weak D call TRBD1 (5 bases). Per germline, CDR1 LGHDT and CDR2 YNNKEL (reference sequence). V gave up 6 bases and J gave up 4 bases, with 5 bases separating them. This CDR3 has 11 amino acids.